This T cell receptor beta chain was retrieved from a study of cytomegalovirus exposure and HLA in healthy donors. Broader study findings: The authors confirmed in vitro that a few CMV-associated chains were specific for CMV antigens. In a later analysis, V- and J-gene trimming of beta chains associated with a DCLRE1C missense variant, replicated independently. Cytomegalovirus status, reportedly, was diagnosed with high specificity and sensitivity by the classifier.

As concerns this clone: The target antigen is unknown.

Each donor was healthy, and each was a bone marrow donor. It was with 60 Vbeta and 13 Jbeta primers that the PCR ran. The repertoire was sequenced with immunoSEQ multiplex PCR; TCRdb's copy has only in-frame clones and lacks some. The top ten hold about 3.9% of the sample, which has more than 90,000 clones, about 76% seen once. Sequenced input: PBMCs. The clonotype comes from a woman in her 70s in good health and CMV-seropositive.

This CDR3 reads CASSRDIYEQYF. DNA of the CDR3: TGTGCCAGCAGCCGTGACATCTACGAGCAGTACTTC. V is TRBV7-9 and J is TRBJ2-7; D gene unclear. V shed 5 bases and J shed 3 bases, with 8 bases lying between them. The CDR3 is 12 amino acids. Germline-derived CDR1 and CDR2 are SEHNR and FQNEAQ (reference sequence). The full variable domain, completed using reference TRBV7-9 and TRBJ2-7, is DTGVSQNPRHKITKRGQNVTFRCDPISEHNRLYWYRQTLGQGPEFLTYFQNEAQLEKSRLLSDRFSAERPKGSFSTLEIQRTEQGDSAMYLCASSRDIYEQYFGPGTRLTVT.